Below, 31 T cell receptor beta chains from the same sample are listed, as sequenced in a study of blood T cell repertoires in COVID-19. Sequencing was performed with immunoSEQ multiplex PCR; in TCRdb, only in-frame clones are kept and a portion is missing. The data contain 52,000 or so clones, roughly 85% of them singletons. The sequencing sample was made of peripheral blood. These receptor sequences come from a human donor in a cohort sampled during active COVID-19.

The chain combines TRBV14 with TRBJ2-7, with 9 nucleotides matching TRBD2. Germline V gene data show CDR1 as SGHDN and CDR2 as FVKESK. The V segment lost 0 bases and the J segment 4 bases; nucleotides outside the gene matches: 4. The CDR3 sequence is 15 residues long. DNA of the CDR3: TGTGCCAGCAGCCAAGATACGGGACTAGCTTACGAGCAGTACTTC. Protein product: CASSQDTGLAYEQYF.

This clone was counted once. CDR3 in amino acids: CASSLDSYANSPLHF. CDR3 bases: TGTGCCAGCAGCTTGGACAGTTACGCTAATTCACCCCTCCACTTT. This chain links TRBV5-4 with TRBJ1-6, with unresolved D. Trimming cost V 0 bases and J 6 bases, with 10 bases left between them. The CDR3 has 15 residues. Germline CDR1 is SGHNT and CDR2 is YYREEE (reference sequence). Full variable domain (rest looked up from reference TRBV5-4 and TRBJ1-6): ETGVTQSPTHLIKTRGQQVTLRCSSQSGHNTVSWYQQALGQGPQFIFQYYREEENGRGNFPPRFSGLQFPNYSSELNVNALELDDSALYLCASSLDSYANSPLHFGNGTRLTVT.

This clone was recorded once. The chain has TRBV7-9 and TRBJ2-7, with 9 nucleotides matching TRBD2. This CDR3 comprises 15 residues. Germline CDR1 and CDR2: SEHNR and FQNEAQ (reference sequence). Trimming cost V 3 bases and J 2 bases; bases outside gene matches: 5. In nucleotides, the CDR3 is TGTGCCAGCAGCTTGCCAAGCGGGAGGACCTACGAGCAGTACTTC. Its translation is CASSLPSGRTYEQYF. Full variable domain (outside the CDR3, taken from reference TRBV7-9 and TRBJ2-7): DTGVSQNPRHKITKRGQNVTFRCDPISEHNRLYWYRQTLGQGPEFLTYFQNEAQLEKSRLLSDRFSAERPKGSFSTLEIQRTEQGDSAMYLCASSLPSGRTYEQYFGPGTRLTVT.

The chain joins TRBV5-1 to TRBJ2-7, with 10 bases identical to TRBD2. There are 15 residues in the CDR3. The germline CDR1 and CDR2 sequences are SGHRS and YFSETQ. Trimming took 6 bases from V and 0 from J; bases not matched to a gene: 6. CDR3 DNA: TGCGCCAGCAACAAGCGGGAGGGCCCCTCCTACGAGCAGTACTTC. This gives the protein CASNKREGPSYEQYF.

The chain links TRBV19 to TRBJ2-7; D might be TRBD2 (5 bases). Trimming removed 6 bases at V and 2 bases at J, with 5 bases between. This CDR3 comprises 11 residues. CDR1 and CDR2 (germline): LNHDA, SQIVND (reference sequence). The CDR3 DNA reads TGTGCCAGTAGCGGGACCTACGAGCAGTACTTC. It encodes CASSGTYEQYF.

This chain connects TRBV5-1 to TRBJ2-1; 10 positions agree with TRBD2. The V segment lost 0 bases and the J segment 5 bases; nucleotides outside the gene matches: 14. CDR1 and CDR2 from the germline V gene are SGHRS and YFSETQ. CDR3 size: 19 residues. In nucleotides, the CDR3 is TGCGCCAGCAGCTTGGCGTCTAGCGGGAGTATAGGGTTTAACAATGAGCAGTTCTTC. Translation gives CASSLASSGSIGFNNEQFF. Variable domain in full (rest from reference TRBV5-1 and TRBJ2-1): KAGVTQTPRYLIKTRGQQVTLSCSPISGHRSVSWYQQTPGQGLQFLFEYFSETQRNKGNFPGRFSGRQFSNSRSEMNVSTLELGDSALYLCASSLASSGSIGFNNEQFFGPGTRLTVL.

CDR3 residues: CASNREAGELFF. Here the CDR3 DNA reads TGTGCCAGCAACCGTGAGGCCGGGGAGCTGTTTTTT. The chain couples TRBV2 to TRBJ2-2; unclear D gene. The V end was cut by 7 bases, the J end by 6 bases, with 9 bases between. Germline V CDR1 and CDR2: SNHLY, FYNNEI. This CDR3 has 12 residues.

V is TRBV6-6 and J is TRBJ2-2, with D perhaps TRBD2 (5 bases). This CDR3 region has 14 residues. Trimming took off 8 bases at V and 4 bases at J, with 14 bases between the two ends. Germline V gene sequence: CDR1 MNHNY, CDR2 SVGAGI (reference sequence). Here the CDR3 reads CASLTAGGTGELFF. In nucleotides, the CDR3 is TGTGCCAGCCTTACCGCGGGTGGCACCGGGGAGCTGTTTTTT.

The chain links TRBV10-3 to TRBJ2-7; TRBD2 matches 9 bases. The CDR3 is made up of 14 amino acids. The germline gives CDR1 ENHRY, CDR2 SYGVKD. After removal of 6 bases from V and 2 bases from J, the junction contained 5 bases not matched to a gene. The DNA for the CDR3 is TGTGCCATCAGCCCGACTAGCGGAACCTACGAGCAGTACTTC. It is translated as CAISPTSGTYEQYF.

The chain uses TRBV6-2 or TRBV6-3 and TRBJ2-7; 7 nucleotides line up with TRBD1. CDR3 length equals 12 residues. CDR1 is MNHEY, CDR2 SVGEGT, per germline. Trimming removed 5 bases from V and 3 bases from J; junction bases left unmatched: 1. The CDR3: CASSRQGYEQYF. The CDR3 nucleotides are TGTGCCAGCAGTCGACAGGGCTACGAGCAGTACTTC.

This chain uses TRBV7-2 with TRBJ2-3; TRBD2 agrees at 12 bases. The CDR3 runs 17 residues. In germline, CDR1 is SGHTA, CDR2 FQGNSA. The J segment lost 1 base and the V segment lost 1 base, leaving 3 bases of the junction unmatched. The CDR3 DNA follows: TGTGCCAGCAGCTTAGTGCCTAGCGGGAGGGGCACAGATACGCAGTATTTT. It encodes CASSLVPSGRGTDTQYF.

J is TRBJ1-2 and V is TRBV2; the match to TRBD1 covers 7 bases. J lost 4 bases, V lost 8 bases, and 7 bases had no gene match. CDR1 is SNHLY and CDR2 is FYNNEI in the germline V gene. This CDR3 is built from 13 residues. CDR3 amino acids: CASGDSTFYGYTF. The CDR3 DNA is TGTGCCAGCGGGGACAGCACATTCTATGGCTACACCTTC.

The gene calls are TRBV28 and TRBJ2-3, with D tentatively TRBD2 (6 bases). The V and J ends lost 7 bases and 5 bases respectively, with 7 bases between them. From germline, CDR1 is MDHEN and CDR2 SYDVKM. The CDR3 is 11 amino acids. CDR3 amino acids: CASTGEDTQYF. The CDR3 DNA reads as TGTGCCAGCACGGGAGAAGATACGCAGTATTTT.

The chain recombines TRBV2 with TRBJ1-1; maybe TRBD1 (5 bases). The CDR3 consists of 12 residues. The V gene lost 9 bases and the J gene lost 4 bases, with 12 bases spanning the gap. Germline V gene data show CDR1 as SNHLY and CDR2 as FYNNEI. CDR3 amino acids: CASQTGGTEAFF. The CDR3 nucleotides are TGTGCCAGTCAAACGGGGGGCACTGAAGCTTTCTTT.

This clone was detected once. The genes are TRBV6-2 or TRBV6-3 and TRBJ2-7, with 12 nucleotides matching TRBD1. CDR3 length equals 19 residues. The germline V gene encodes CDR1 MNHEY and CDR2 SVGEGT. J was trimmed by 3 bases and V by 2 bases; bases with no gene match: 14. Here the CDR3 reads CASSYPGTGGSRAIYEQYF. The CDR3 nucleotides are TGTGCCAGCAGTTACCCCGGGACAGGGGGCTCGAGGGCCATCTACGAGCAGTACTTC.

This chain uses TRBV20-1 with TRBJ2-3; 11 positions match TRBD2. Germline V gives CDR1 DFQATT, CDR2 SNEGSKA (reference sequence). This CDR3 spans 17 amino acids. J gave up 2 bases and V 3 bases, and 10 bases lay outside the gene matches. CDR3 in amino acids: CSASPSLAGAHTDTQYF. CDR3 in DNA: TGCAGTGCTAGTCCCTCACTAGCGGGGGCACACACAGATACGCAGTATTTT.

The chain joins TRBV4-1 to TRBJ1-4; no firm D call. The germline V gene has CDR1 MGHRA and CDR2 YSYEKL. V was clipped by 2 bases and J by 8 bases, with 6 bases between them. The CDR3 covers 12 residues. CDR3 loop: CASSQSGEKLFF. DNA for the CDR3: TGCGCCAGCAGCCAATCTGGCGAAAAACTGTTTTTT.

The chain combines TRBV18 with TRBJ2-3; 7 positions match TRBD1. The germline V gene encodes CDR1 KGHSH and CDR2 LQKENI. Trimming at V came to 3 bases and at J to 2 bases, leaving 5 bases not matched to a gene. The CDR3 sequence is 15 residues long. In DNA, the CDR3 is TGTGCCAGCTCACCGAGGGACAGCAACACAGATACGCAGTATTTT. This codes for CASSPRDSNTDTQYF.

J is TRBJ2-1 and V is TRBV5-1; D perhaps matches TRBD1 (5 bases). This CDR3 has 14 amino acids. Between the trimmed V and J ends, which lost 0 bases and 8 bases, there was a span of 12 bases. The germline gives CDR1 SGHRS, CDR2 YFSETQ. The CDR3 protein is CASSLEGPSDEQFF. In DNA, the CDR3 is TGCGCCAGCAGCTTGGAGGGGCCAAGCGATGAGCAGTTCTTC.

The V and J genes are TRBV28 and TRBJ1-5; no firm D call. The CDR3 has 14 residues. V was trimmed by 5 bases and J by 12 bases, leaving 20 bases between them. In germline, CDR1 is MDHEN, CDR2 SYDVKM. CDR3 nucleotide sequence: TGTGCCAGCAGTCCGGCAGCGTTCCAGTTTGTCCAGCATTTT. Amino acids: CASSPAAFQFVQHF.

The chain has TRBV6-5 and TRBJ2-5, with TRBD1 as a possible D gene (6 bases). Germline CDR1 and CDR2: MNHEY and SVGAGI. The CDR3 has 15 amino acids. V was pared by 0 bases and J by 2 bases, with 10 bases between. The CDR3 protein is CASSYSGHEQETQYF. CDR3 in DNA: TGTGCCAGCAGTTACTCGGGACACGAACAAGAGACCCAGTACTTC.

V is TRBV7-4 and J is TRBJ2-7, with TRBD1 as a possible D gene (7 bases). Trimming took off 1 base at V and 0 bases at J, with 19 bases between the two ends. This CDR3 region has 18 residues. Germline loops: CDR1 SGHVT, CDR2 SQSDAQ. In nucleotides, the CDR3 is TGTGCCAGCAGCTTAGAAGAGGGGGCCGGGAGAAGCTCCTACGAGCAGTACTTC. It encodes CASSLEEGAGRSSYEQYF.

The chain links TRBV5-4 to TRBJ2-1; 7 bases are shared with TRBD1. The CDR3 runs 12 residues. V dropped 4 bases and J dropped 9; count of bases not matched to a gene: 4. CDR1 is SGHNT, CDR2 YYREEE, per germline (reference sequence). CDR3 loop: CASSAAGGEQFF. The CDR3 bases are TGTGCCAGCAGCGCCGCAGGGGGTGAGCAGTTCTTC. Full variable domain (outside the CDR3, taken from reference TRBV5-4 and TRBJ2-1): ETGVTQSPTHLIKTRGQQVTLRCSSQSGHNTVSWYQQALGQGPQFIFQYYREEENGRGNFPPRFSGLQFPNYSSELNVNALELDDSALYLCASSAAGGEQFFGPGTRLTVL.

In DNA form, the CDR3 reads TGTGCCAGCAGCTTAACGTACGGCGGAGAGACCCAGTACTTC. Translating it yields CASSLTYGGETQYF. The chain has TRBV7-3 and TRBJ2-5; D gene uncertain. The CDR3 length is 14 residues. V lost 0 bases, J lost 4 bases, and 9 bases lay in between. Germline values: CDR1 SGHTA, CDR2 FQGTGA.

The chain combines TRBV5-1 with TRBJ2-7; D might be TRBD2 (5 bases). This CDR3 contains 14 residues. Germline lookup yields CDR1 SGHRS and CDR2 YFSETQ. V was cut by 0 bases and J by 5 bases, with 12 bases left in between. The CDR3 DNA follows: TGCGCCAGCAGCTTGGCCGGGATTGGCGACGAGCAGTACTTC. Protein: CASSLAGIGDEQYF.

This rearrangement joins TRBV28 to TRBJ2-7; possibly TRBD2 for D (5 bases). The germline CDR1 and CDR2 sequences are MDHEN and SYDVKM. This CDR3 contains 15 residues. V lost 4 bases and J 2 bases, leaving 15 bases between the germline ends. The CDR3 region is CASSSLSRATYEQYF. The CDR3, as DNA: TGTGCCAGCAGTTCGCTTTCGCGGGCGACCTACGAGCAGTACTTC.

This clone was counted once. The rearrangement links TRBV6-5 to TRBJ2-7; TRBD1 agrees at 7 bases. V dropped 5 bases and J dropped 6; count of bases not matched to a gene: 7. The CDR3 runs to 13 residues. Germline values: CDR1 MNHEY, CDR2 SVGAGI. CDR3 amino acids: CASSLQGSSEQYF. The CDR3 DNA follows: TGTGCCAGCAGTCTACAGGGGTCGAGCGAGCAGTACTTC.

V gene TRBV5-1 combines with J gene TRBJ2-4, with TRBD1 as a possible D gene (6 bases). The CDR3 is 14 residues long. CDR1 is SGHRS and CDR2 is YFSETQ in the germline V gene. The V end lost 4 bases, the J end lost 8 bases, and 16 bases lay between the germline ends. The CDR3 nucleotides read TGCGCCAGCAGCGCTGGGGACCCAGGGGACATTCAGTACTTC. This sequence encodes CASSAGDPGDIQYF. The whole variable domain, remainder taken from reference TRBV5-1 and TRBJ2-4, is KAGVTQTPRYLIKTRGQQVTLSCSPISGHRSVSWYQQTPGQGLQFLFEYFSETQRNKGNFPGRFSGRQFSNSRSEMNVSTLELGDSALYLCASSAGDPGDIQYFGAGTRLSVL.

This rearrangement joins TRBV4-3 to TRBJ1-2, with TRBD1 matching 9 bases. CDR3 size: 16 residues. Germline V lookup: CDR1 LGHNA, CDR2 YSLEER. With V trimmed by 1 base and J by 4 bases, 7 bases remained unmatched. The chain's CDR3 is CASSQGLQGASYGYTF. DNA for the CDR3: TGCGCCAGCAGCCAAGGGCTACAGGGGGCCAGCTATGGCTACACCTTC.

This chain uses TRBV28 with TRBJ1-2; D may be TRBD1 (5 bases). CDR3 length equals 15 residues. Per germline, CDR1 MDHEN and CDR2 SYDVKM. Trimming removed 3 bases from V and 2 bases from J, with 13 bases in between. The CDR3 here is CASSFQGRGNYGYTF. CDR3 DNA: TGTGCCAGCAGTTTCCAGGGACGGGGGAACTATGGCTACACCTTC.

Here the CDR3 reads CASSTDGETQYF. In DNA form, the CDR3 reads TGTGCCAGCTCTACAGACGGAGAGACCCAGTACTTC. The gene calls are TRBV18 and TRBJ2-5; unclear D gene. Trimming pared 6 bases from V and 4 bases from J, leaving 9 bases between. The CDR3 runs 12 residues. CDR1 and CDR2 from the germline V gene are KGHSH and LQKENI.